The clone carrying this T cell receptor (beta chain) was detected ten times or more. The antigen is unknown. The data derive from a study of blood T cells in healthy people across ages. The authors ran a second PCR of roughly 6 to 12 cycles using a sample-barcoded 5' primer and a J-beta primer mix. TCRdb redid the calling of the 5' RACE reads with MiXCR, one entry per CDR3 protein. The data show about 1.7 million distinct CDR3 sequences, about 28% seen once. Study-wide results and caveats: Without sorted subsets, naive and antigen-experienced compartments could not be conclusively compared.

Germline loops: CDR1 SGHRS, CDR2 YFSETQ. This CDR3 contains 14 residues. The V end lost 0 bases, the J end lost 3 bases, and 7 bases lay between the germline ends. This rearrangement joins TRBV5-1 to TRBJ1-5; D is undetermined. Material: blood. This sequence originates from a woman under 40 in good health. The CDR3 nucleotides read TGCGCCAGCAGCTTGGGTGTCAACAATCAGCCCCAGCATTTT. Amino acids: CASSLGVNNQPQHF.